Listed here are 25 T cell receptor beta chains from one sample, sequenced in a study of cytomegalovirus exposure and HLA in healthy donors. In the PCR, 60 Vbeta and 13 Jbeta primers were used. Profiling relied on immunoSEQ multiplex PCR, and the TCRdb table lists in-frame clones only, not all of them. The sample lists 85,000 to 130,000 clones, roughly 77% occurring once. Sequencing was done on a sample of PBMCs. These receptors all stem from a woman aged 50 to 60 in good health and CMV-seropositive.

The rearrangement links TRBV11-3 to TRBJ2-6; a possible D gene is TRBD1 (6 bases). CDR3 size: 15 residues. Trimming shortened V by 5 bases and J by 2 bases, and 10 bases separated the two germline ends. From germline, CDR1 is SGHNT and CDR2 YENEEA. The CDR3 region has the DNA TGTGCCAGCAGCCTCACAGGGACTGGGGCCAACGTCCTGACTTTC. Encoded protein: CASSLTGTGANVLTF.

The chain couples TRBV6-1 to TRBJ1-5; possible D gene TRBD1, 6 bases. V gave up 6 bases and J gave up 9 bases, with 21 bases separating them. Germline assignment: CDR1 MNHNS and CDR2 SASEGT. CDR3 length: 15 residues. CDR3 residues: CASSPPVALRGPQHF. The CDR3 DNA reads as TGTGCCAGCAGCCCACCGGTGGCGCTCAGGGGGCCCCAGCATTTT.

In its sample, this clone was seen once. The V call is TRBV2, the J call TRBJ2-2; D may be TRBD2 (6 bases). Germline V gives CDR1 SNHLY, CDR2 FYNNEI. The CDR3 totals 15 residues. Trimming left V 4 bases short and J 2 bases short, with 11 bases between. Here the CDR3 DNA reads TGTGCCAGCAGTGGCTCCGGGAGCAACACCGGGGAGCTGTTTTTT. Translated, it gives CASSGSGSNTGELFF.

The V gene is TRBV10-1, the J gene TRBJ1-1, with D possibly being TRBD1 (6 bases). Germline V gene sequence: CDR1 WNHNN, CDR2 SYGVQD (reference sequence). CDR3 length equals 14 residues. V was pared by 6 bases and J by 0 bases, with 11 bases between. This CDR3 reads CASSVDSMNTEAFF. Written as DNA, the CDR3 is TGCGCCAGCAGCGTGGACAGCATGAACACTGAAGCTTTCTTT.

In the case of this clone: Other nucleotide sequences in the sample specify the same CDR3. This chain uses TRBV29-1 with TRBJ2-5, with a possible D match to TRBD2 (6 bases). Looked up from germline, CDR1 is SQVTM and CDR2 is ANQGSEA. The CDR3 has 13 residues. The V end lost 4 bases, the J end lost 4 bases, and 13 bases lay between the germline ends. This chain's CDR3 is CSVAEGLGETQYF. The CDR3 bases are TGCAGCGTTGCCGAGGGACTGGGAGAGACCCAGTACTTC. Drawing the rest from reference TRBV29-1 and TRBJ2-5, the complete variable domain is SAVISQKPSRDICQRGTSLTIQCQVDSQVTMMFWYRQQPGQSLTLIATANQGSEATYESGFVIDKFPISRPNLTFSTLTVSNMSPEDSSIYLCSVAEGLGETQYFGPGTRLLVL.

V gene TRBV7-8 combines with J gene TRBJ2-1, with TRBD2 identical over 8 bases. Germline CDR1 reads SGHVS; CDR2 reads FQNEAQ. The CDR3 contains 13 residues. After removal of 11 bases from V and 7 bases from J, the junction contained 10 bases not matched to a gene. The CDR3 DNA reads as TGTGCCTCAGTTAGCGGGACGGGAAATGAGCAGTTCTTC. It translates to CASVSGTGNEQFF.

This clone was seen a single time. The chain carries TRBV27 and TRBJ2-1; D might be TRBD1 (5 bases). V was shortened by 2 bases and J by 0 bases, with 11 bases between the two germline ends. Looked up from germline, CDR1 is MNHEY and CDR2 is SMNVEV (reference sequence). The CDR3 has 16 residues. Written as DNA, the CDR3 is TGTGCCAGCAGTTTAGGGCAGGGATACTCCTACAATGAGCAGTTCTTC. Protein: CASSLGQGYSYNEQFF.

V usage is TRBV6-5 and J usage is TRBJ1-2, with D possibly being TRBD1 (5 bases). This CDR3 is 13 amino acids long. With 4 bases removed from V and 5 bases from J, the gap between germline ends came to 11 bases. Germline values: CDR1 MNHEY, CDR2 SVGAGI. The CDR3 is CASSSRGRYGYTF. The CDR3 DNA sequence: TGTGCCAGCAGTTCGCGGGGCCGGTATGGCTACACCTTC.

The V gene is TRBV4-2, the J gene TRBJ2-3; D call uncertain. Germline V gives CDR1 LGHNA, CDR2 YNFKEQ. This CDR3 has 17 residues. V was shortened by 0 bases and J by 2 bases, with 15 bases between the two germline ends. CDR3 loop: CASSQDGSLDYTDTQYF. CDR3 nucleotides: TGTGCCAGCAGCCAAGACGGGTCCCTAGATTACACAGATACGCAGTATTTT.

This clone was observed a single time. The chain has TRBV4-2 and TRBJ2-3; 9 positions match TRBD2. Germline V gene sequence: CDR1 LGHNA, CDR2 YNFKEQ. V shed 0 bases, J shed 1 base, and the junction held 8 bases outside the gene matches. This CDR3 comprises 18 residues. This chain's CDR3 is CASSQDRAAGGRTDTQYF. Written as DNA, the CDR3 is TGTGCCAGCAGCCAAGATAGAGCAGCGGGGGGCCGCACAGATACGCAGTATTTT.

The CDR3 loop reads CASSPANTGELFF. The DNA of the CDR3 is TGTGCCAGCAGTCCTGCGAACACCGGGGAGCTGTTTTTT. The chain combines TRBV6-1 with TRBJ2-2; D is unresolved. This CDR3 region has 13 residues. Germline values: CDR1 MNHNS, CDR2 SASEGT. Trimming shortened V by 5 bases and J by 0 bases, and 4 bases separated the two germline ends.

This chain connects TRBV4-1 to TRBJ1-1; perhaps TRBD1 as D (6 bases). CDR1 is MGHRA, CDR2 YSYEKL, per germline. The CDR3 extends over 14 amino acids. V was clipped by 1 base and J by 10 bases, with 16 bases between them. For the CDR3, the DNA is TGCGCCAGCAGCCAAGGTAACAGGGTTGAGGCAGCTTTCTTT. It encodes CASSQGNRVEAAFF.

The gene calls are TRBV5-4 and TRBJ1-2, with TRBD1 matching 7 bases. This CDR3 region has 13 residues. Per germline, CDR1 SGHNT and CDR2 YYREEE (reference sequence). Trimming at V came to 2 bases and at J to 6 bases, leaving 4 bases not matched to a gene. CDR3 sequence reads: CASSLTTGDGYTF. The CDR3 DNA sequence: TGTGCCAGCAGCTTAACTACAGGGGATGGCTACACCTTC.

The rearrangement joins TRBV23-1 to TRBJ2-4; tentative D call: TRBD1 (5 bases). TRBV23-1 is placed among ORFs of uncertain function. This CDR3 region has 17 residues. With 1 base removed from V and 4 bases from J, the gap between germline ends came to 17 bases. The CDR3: CASSQCNRTKGKNIQYF. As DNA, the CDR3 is TGCGCCAGCAGTCAATGCAACAGGACAAAAGGGAAAAACATTCAGTACTTC.

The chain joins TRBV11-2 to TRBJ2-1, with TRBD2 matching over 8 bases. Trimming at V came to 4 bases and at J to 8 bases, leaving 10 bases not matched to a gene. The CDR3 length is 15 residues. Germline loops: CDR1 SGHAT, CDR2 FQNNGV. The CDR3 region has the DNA TGTGCCAGCAGCTCAGTCCAGCGGGGGCGCCATGAGCAGTTCTTC. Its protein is CASSSVQRGRHEQFF.

This CDR3 reads CASSDPRTGTGLAPLHF. The CDR3 DNA sequence: TGTGCCAGCAGTGACCCACGGACAGGGACTGGTCTAGCACCCCTCCACTTT. This sequence joins TRBV2 and TRBJ1-6; 8 nucleotides agree with TRBD1. The CDR3 consists of 17 residues. Germline lookup yields CDR1 SNHLY and CDR2 FYNNEI. J lost 11 bases, V lost 3 bases, and 15 bases had no gene match. Together with reference TRBV2 and TRBJ1-6, the CDR3 gives the full variable domain: EPEVTQTPSHQVTQMGQEVILRCVPISNHLYFYWYRQILGQKVEFLVSFYNNEISEKSEIFDDQFSVERPDGSNFTLKIRSTKLEDSAMYFCASSDPRTGTGLAPLHFGNGTRLTVT.

The CDR3: CSVKSSGSSTGELFF. The CDR3 DNA sequence: TGCAGCGTCAAGTCTAGCGGGAGCTCCACCGGGGAGCTGTTTTTT. The J gene is TRBJ2-2, the V gene TRBV29-1, with 10 bases identical to TRBD2. Germline V CDR1 and CDR2: SQVTM, ANQGSEA. The junction had 8 bases not matched to a gene; V was cut back by 6 bases and J by 4 bases. This CDR3 comprises 15 residues.

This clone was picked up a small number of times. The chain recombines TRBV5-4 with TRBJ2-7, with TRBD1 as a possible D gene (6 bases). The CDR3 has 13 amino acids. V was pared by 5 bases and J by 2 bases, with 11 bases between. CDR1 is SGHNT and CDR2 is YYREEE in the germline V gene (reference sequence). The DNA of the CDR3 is TGTGCCAGCAGGGGGACATTTACCTACGAGCAGTACTTC. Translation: CASRGTFTYEQYF.

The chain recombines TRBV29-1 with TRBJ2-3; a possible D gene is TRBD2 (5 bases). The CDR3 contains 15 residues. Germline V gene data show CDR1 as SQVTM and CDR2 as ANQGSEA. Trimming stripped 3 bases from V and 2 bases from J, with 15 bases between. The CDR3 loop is CSVDRAGRSTDTQYF. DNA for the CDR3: TGCAGCGTTGATCGGGCGGGCAGGTCCACAGATACGCAGTATTTT.

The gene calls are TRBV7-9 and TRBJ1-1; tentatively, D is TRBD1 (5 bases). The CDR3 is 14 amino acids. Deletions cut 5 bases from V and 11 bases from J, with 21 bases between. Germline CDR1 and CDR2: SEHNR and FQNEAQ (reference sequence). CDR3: CASSPPVTGTSAFF. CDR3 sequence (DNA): TGTGCCAGCAGCCCCCCAGTTACCGGGACTTCGGCTTTCTTT.

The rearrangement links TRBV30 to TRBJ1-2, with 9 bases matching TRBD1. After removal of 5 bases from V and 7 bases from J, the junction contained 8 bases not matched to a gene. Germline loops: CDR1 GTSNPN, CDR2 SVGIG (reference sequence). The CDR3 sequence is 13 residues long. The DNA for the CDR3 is TGTGCCTGGTCGGCACAGGGGGCGCGTGGCTACACCTTC. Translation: CAWSAQGARGYTF.

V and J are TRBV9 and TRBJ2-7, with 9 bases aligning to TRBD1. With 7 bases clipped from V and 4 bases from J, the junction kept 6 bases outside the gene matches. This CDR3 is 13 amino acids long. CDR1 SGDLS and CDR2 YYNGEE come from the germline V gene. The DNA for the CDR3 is TGTGCCAGCGGAGGACAGGGGAAATACGAGCAGTACTTC. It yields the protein CASGGQGKYEQYF.

DNA of the CDR3: TGTGCCAGCAGCAAAAGCACTCCCTACGAGCAGTACTTC. It codes for CASSKSTPYEQYF. The V and J genes are TRBV21-1 and TRBJ2-7; the DNA was not used to check the table's D call, TRBD2. TRBV21-1 is a pseudogene segment. The CDR3 spans 13 residues.

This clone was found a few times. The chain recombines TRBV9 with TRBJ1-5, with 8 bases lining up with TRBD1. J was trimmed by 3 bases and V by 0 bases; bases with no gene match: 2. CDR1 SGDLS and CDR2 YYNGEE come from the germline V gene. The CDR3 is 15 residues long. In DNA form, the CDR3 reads TGTGCCAGCAGCGTAGCAGGGGGCTTCAATCAGCCCCAGCATTTT. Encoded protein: CASSVAGGFNQPQHF.

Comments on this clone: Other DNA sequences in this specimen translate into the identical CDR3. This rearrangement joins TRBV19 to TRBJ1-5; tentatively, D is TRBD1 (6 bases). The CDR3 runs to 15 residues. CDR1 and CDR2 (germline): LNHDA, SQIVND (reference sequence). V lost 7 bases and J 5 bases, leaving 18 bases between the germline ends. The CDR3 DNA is TGTGCCAGTACGGGGAAATACAGGGCGTATCAGCCCCAGCATTTT. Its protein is CASTGKYRAYQPQHF.